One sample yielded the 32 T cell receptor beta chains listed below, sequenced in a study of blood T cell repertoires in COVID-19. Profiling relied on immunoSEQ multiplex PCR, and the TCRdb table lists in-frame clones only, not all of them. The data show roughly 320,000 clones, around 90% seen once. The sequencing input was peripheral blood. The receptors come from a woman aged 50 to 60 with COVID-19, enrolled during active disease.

The CDR3 here is CASSQDGRRAEAFF. The DNA of the CDR3 is TGTGCCAGCAGCCAAGATGGGCGGCGGGCTGAAGCTTTCTTT. The V gene is TRBV3-1 (or the pseudogene TRBV3-2), the J gene TRBJ1-1; D not certain. Trimming shortened V by 0 bases and J by 6 bases, and 11 bases separated the two germline ends. Germline loops: CDR1 LGHDT, CDR2 YNNKEL (reference sequence). This CDR3 region has 14 residues.

The CDR3: CASSSGTSGSQSYEQYF. The CDR3 DNA reads TGTGCCAGCAGCTCCGGGACTAGCGGGAGTCAATCCTACGAGCAGTACTTC. J is TRBJ2-7 and V is TRBV7-6, with 14 bases identical to TRBD2. The V and J ends lost 4 bases and 1 base, in that order; junction bases with no gene match: 6. The length of the CDR3 is 17 residues. CDR1 and CDR2 (germline): SGHVS, FNYEAQ. The variable domain in full, with the rest retrieved from reference TRBV7-6 and TRBJ2-7, is GAGVSQSPRYKVTKRGQDVALRCDPISGHVSLYWYRQALGQGPEFLTYFNYEAQQDKSGLPNDRFSAERPEGSISTLTIQRTEQRDSAMYRCASSSGTSGSQSYEQYFGPGTRLTVT.

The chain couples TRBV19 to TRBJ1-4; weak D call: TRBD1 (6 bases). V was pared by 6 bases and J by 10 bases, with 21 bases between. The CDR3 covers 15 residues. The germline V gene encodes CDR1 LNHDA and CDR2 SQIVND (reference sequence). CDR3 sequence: CASREEGGRGGKLFF. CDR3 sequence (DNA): TGTGCCAGTAGGGAAGAAGGGGGTAGAGGCGGAAAACTGTTTTTT.

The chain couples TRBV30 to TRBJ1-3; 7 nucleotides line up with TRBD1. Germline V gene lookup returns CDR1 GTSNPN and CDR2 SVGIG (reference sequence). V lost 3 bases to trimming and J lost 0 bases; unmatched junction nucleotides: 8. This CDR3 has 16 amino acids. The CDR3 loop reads CAWRALDRSSGNTIYF. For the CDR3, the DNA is TGTGCCTGGAGGGCCCTGGACAGGAGCTCTGGAAACACCATATATTTT.

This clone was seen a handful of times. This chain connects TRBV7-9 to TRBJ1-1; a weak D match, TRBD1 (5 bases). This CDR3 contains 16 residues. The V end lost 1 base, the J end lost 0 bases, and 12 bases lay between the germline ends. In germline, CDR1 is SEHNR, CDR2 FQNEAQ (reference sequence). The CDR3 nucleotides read TGTGCCAGCAGCTTAGTAGTAGGGGTGGTGAACACTGAAGCTTTCTTT. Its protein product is CASSLVVGVVNTEAFF.

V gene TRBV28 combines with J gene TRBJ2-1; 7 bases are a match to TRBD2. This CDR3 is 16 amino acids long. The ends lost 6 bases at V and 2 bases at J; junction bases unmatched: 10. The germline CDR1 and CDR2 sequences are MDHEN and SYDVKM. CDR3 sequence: CASSLNGEGPYNEQFF. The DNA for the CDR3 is TGTGCCAGCAGCCTAAATGGGGAGGGCCCCTACAATGAGCAGTTCTTC.

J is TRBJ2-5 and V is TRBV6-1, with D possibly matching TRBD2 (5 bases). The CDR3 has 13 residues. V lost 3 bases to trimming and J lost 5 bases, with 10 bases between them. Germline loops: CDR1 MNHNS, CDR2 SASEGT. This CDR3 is CASSESSWETQYF. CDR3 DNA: TGTGCCAGCAGTGAGTCTAGCTGGGAGACCCAGTACTTC.

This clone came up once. CDR3 DNA sequence: TGTGCCAGCAGTAGAAGCGGGTACTCCTACGAGCAGTACTTC. Translated, it gives CASSRSGYSYEQYF. The genes are TRBV27 and TRBJ2-7, with D tentatively TRBD2 (6 bases). Germline V gene lookup returns CDR1 MNHEY and CDR2 SMNVEV (reference sequence). CDR3 length equals 14 residues. The V gene lost 5 bases and the J gene lost 0 bases, with 11 bases spanning the gap.

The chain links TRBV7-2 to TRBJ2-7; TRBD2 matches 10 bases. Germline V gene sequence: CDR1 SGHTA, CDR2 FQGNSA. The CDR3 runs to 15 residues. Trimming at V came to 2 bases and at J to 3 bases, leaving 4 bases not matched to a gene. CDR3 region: CASSLTSGTNYEQYF. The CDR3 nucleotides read TGTGCCAGCAGCTTAACTAGCGGGACTAACTACGAGCAGTACTTC.

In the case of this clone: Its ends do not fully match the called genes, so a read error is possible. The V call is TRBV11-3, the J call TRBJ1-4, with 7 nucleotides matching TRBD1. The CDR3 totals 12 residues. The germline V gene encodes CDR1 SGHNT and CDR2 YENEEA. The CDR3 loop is CASSPRMDRCPF. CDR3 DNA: TGTGCCAGCAGCCCTCGTATGGACAGGTGCCCTTTT. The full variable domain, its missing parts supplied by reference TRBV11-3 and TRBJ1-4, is EAGVVQSPRYKIIEKKQPVAFWCNPISGHNTLYWYLQNLGQGPELLIRYENEEAVDDSQLPKDRFSAERLKGVDSTLKIQPAELGDSAVYLCASSPRMDRCPFGSGTQLSVL.

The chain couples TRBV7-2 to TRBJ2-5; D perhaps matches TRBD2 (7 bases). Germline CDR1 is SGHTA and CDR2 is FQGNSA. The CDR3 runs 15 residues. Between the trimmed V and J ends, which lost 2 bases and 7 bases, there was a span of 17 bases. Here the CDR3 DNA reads TGTGCCAGCAGCTTAAGGGGGGGGCCCCCCGGGACCCAGTACTTC. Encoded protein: CASSLRGGPPGTQYF.

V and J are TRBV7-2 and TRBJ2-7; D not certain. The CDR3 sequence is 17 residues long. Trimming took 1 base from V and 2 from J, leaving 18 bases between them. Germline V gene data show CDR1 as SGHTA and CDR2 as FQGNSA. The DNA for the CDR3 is TGTGCCAGCAGCTTAGGTCTGGCAGGATTGGTAGCCTACGAGCAGTACTTC. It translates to CASSLGLAGLVAYEQYF.

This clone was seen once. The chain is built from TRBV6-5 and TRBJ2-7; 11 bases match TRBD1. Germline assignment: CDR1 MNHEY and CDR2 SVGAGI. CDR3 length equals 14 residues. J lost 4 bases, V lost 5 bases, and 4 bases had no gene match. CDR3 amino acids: CASSPGQGVYEQYF. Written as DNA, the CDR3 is TGTGCCAGCAGTCCGGGACAGGGGGTTTACGAGCAGTACTTC.

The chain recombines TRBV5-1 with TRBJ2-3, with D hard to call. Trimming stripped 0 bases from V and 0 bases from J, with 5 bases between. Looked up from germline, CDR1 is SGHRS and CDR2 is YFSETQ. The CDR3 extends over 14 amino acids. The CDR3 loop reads CASSLDGSTDTQYF. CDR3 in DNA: TGCGCCAGCAGCTTGGACGGTAGCACAGATACGCAGTATTTT.

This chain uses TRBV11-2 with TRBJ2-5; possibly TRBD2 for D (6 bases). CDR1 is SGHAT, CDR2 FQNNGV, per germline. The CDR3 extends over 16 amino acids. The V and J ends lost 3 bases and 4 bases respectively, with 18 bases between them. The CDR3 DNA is TGTGCCAGCAGCTTGCGCGTCGGGAGAATGGCAGAGACCCAGTACTTC. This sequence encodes CASSLRVGRMAETQYF.

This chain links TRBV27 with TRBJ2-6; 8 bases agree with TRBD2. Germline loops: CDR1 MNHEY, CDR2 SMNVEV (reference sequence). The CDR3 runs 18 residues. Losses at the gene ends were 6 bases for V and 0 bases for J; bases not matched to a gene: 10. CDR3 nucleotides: TGTGCCAGCAGGGCCGGGAGGGCCCAATACTCTGGGGCCAACGTCCTGACTTTC. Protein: CASRAGRAQYSGANVLTF. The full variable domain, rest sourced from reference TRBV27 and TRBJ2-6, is EAQVTQNPRYLITVTGKKLTVTCSQNMNHEYMSWYRQDPGLGLRQIYYSMNVEVTDKGDVPEGYKVSRKEKRNFPLILESPSPNQTSLYFCASRAGRAQYSGANVLTFGAGSRLTVL.

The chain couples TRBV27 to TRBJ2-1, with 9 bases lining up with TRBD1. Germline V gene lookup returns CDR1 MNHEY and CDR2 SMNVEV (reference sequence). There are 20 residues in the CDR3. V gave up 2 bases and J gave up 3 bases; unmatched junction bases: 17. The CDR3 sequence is CASSLTTGGDHSFFYNEQFF. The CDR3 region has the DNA TGTGCCAGCAGTTTAACAACAGGGGGCGACCATAGTTTCTTCTACAATGAGCAGTTCTTC.

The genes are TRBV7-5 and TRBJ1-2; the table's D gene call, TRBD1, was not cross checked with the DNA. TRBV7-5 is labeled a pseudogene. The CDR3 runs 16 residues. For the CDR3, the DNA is TGTGTCAGAAGCACAAGGGACAGGGATTTGAACTATGGCTACACCTTC. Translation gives CVRSTRDRDLNYGYTF.

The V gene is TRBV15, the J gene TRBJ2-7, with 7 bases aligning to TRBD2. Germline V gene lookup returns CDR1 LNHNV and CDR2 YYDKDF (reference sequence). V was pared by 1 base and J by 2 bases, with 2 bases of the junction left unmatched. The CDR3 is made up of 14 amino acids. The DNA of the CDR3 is TGTGCCACCAGCAGAGGGGACTACCCCTACGAGCAGTACTTC. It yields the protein CATSRGDYPYEQYF.

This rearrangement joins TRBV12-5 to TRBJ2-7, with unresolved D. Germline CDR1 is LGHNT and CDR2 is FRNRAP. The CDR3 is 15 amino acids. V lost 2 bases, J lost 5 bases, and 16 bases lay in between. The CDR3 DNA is TGTGCTAGTGGTTTGATGCAGAAACAAATCAACGAGCAGTACTTC. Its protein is CASGLMQKQINEQYF. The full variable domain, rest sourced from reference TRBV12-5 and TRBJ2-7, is DARVTQTPRHKVTEMGQEVTMRCQPILGHNTVFWYRQTMMQGLELLAYFRNRAPLDDSGMPKDRFSAEMPDATLATLKIQPSEPRDSAVYFCASGLMQKQINEQYFGPGTRLTVT.

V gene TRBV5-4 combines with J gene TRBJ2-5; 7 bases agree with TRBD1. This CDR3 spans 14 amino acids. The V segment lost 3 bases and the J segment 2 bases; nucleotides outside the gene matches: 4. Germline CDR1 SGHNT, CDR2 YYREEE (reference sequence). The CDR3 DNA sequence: TGTGCCAGCAGCTCAGGGACAGCACAAGAGACCCAGTACTTC. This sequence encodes CASSSGTAQETQYF. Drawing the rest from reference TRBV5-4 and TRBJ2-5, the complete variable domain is ETGVTQSPTHLIKTRGQQVTLRCSSQSGHNTVSWYQQALGQGPQFIFQYYREEENGRGNFPPRFSGLQFPNYSSELNVNALELDDSALYLCASSSGTAQETQYFGPGTRLLVL.

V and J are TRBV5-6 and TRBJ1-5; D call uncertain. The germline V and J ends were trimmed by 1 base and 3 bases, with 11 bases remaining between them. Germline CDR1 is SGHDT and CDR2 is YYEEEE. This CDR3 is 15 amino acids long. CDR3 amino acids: CASSLTGHHNQPQHF. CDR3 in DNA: TGTGCCAGCAGCTTGACGGGTCATCACAATCAGCCCCAGCATTTT.

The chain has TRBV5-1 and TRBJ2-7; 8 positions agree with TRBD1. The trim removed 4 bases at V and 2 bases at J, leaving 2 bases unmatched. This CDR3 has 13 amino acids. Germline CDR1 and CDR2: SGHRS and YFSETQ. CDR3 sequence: CASSRTGTYEQYF. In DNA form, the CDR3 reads TGCGCCAGCAGCCGGACAGGGACCTACGAGCAGTACTTC.

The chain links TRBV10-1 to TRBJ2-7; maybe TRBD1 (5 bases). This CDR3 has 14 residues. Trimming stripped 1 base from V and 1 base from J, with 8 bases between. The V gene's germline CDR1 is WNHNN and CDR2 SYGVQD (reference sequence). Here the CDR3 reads CASSEWAGSYEQYF. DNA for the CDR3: TGCGCCAGCAGTGAGTGGGCAGGGTCCTACGAGCAGTACTTC.

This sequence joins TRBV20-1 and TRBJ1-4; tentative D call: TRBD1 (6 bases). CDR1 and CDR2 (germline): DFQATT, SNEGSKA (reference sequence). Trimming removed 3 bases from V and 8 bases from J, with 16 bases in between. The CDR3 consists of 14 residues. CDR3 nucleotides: TGCAGTGCTAGTGGGCAGGGGAGTTGGGAAAAACTGTTTTTT. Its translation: CSASGQGSWEKLFF.

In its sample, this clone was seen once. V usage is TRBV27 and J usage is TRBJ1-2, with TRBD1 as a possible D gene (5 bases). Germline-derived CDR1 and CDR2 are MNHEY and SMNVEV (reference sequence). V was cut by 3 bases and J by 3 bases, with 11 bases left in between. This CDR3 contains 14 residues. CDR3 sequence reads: CASSLSGEHYGYTF. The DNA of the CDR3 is TGTGCCAGCAGTTTGTCGGGGGAACACTATGGCTACACCTTC.

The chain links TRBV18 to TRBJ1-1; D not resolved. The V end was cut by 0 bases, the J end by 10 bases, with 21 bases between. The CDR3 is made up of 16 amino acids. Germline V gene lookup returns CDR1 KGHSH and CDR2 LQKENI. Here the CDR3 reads CASSPPRGGFPMRAFF. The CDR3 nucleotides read TGTGCCAGCTCACCACCGAGAGGCGGGTTTCCTATGCGAGCTTTCTTT. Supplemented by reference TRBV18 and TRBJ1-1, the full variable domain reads NAGVMQNPRHLVRRRGQEARLRCSPMKGHSHVYWYRQLPEEGLKFMVYLQKENIIDESGMPKERFSAEFPKEGPSILRIQQVVRGDSAAYFCASSPPRGGFPMRAFFGQGTRLTVV.

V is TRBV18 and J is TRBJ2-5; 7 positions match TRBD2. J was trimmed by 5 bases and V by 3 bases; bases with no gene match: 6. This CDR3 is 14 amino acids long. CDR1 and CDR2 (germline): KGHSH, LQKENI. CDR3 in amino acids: CASSPLWGGETQYF. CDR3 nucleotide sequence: TGTGCCAGCTCACCCCTTTGGGGAGGGGAGACCCAGTACTTC. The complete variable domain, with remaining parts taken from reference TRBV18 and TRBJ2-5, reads NAGVMQNPRHLVRRRGQEARLRCSPMKGHSHVYWYRQLPEEGLKFMVYLQKENIIDESGMPKERFSAEFPKEGPSILRIQQVVRGDSAAYFCASSPLWGGETQYFGPGTRLLVL.

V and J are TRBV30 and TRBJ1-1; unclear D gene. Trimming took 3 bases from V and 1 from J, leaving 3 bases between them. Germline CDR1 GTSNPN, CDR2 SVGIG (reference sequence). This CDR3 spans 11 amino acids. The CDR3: CAWSWNTEAFF. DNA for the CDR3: TGTGCCTGGAGCTGGAACACTGAAGCTTTCTTT.

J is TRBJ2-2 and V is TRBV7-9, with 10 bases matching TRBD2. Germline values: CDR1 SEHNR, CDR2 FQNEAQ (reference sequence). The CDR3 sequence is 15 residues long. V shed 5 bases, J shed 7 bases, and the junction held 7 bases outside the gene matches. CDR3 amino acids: CASSGTSGMIGELFF. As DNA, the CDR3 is TGTGCCAGCAGCGGCACTAGCGGGATGATCGGGGAGCTGTTTTTT.

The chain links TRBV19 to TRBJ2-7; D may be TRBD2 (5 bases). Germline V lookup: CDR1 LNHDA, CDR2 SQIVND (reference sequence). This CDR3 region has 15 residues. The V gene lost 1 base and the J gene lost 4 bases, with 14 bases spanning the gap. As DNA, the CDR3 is TGTGCCAGTAGTATAGGTGTCAGAAGGACTTACGAGCAGTACTTC. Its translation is CASSIGVRRTYEQYF.

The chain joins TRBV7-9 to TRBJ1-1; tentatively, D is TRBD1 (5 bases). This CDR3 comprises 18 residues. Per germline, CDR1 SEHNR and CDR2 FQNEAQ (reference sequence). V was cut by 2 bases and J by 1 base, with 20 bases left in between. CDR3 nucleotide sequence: TGTGCCAGCAGCTTAAGGGTTCGCTTCGAGACAGAGAACACTGAAGCTTTCTTT. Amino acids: CASSLRVRFETENTEAFF.